This T cell receptor beta chain was captured by sequencing in a study of blood T cell repertoires in COVID-19. As for the study in general: PBMCs, B-cell-depleted T cells, or T cells were the source of the cDNA or gDNA that made up the material.

Enrolled during active infection, Seattle patients were then followed longitudinally. CDR1 is SNHLY, CDR2 FYNNEI, per germline. The CDR3 is made up of 16 amino acids. V gave up 6 bases and J gave up 0 bases, with 15 bases separating them. Authors' analysis steps: Reference gene primer amplification gave estimated nucleated cell counts. Sequencing was performed with immunoSEQ multiplex PCR; in TCRdb, only in-frame clones are kept and a portion is missing. The V and J calls and clone size were taken over from that table, and D and trimming were inferred from the DNA. Among hundreds of thousands of clones listed, around 92% were seen once.

The gene calls are TRBV2 and TRBJ1-3; no clear D gene. This TCR came from a woman aged 25 to 39 with COVID-19, enrolled during active disease. The material sequenced was peripheral blood. The CDR3 sequence: CASSFTTGSSGNTIYF. The CDR3 coding sequence is TGTGCCAGCAGCTTTACGACCGGGAGCTCTGGAAACACCATATATTTT.